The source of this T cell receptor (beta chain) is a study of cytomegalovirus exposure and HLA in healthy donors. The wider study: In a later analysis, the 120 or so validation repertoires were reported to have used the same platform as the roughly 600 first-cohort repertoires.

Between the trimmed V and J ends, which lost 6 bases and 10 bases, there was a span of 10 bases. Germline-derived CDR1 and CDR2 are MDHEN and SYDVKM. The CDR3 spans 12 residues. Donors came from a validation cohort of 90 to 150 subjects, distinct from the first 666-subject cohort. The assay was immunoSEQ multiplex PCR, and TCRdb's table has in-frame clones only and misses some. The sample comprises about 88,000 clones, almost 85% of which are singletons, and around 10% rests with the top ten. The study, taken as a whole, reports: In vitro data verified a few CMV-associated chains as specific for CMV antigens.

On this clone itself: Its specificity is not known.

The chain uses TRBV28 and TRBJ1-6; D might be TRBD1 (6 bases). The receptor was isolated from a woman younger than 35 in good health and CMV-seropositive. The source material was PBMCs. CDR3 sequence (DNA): TGTGCCAGCAGCCCGGACAGATCACCCCTCCACTTT. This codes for CASSPDRSPLHF.